This is a list of T cell receptor beta chains from one sample in a study of control samples from healthy donors and cancer patients. Assay used: immunoSEQ multiplex PCR; TCRdb lists only in-frame clones, some missing. The table includes some 100,000 clones, approximately 80% detected once. Sequencing was carried out using blood. Source of these receptors: a woman aged 25 to 39 in good health. Both conserved end residues are part of each CDR3. A D gene is named only where the DNA matches it firmly. Rows give clone size only sometimes, using once, few, many, or a class for an expanded clone.

TRBV4-3	-	-	14	TRBJ1-2	CASGFIEGAYGYTF	TGCGCCAGCGGTTTTATCGAGGGCGCCTATGGCTACACCTTC
TRBV19	-	-	14	TRBJ1-2	CASSISRFNYGYTF	TGTGCCAGTAGTATATCCAGGTTTAACTATGGCTACACCTTC
TRBV19	-	-	13	TRBJ1-3	CASSVGSGNTIYF	TGTGCCAGTAGTGTCGGGTCTGGAAACACCATATATTTT
TRBV19	-	-	17	TRBJ1-5	CASSIGGQGAYNQPQHF	TGTGCCAGTAGTATAGGAGGGCAGGGTGCGTACAATCAGCCCCAGCATTTT
TRBV5-1	-	-	16	TRBJ2-5	CASSLAGKGRQETQYF	TGCGCCAGCAGCTTGGCCGGGAAGGGACGGCAAGAGACCCAGTACTTC
TRBV7-9	-	-	16	TRBJ2-3	CASSLALRRGSDTQYF	TGTGCCAGCAGCTTAGCACTTCGGCGGGGTAGCGATACGCAGTATTTT
TRBV5-1	-	-	14	TRBJ2-7	CASSLNGRYYEQYF	TGCGCCAGCAGCTTGAATGGCAGATACTACGAGCAGTACTTC
TRBV10-1	-	TRBD2	15	TRBJ2-1	CASCDGGGAGNEQFF	TGCGCCAGCTGTGACGGCGGGGGGGCCGGGAATGAGCAGTTCTTC
TRBV6-2/TRBV6-3	-	-	15	TRBJ1-1	CASSYFGRGNTEAFF	TGTGCCAGCAGTTACTTTGGCAGGGGGAACACTGAAGCTTTCTTT
TRBV6-2/TRBV6-3	few	-	16	TRBJ2-6	CASSHNVVSGANVLTF	TGTGCCAGCAGCCATAATGTGGTTTCTGGGGCCAACGTCCTGACTTTC
TRBV6-4	-	TRBD2	15	TRBJ2-1	CASTSGGSSYNEQFF	TGTGCCAGCACTAGCGGGGGGTCCTCCTACAATGAGCAGTTCTTC
TRBV15	-	-	17	TRBJ1-6	CATSRGAGATDNSPLHF	TGTGCCACCAGCAGAGGGGCAGGGGCGACTGATAATTCACCCCTCCACTTT
TRBV3-1/TRBV3-2	-	-	14	TRBJ1-2	CASSQDAGAYGYTF	TGTGCCAGCAGCCAAGACGCGGGCGCCTATGGCTACACCTTC
TRBV5-1	few	TRBD1	15	TRBJ1-1	CASSLSGTVNTEAFF	TGCGCCAGCAGCCTGTCCGGGACAGTGAACACTGAAGCTTTCTTT
TRBV14	-	TRBD1	15	TRBJ1-2	CASSPGQAANYGYTF	TGTGCCAGCAGCCCAGGACAGGCTGCTAACTATGGCTACACCTTC
TRBV5-5	-	-	16	TRBJ2-5	CASSRRDDFLGETQYF	TGTGCCAGCAGCCGAAGGGACGACTTCCTCGGGGAGACCCAGTACTTC
TRBV2	-	-	11	TRBJ1-1	CASQWNTEAFF	TGTGCCAGTCAGTGGAACACTGAAGCTTTCTTT
TRBV12-3/TRBV12-4	-	TRBD2	13	TRBJ2-3	CASSFGGGDTQYF	TGTGCCAGCAGTTTTGGGGGGGGAGATACGCAGTATTTT
TRBV6-2/TRBV6-3	-	-	13	TRBJ2-5	CASSYRVGETQYF	TGTGCCAGCAGTTACAGAGTGGGAGAGACCCAGTACTTC
TRBV27	few	-	16	TRBJ1-1	CASSPRLSGQNTEAFF	TGTGCCAGCAGTCCGCGCTTGTCGGGGCAGAACACTGAAGCTTTCTTT
TRBV24-1	-	-	13	TRBJ2-1	CATSEPQGAEQFF	TGTGCCACCAGTGAACCTCAGGGCGCTGAGCAGTTCTTC
TRBV6-6	-	TRBD1	16	TRBJ1-5	CASRRRQGNSNQPQHF	TGTGCCAGCAGGCGTCGACAGGGAAATAGCAATCAGCCCCAGCATTTT
TRBV6-5	-	TRBD1	14	TRBJ1-4	CASSIGTGGEKLFF	TGTGCCAGCAGTATCGGGACAGGGGGGGAAAAACTGTTTTTT
TRBV10-2	-	-	14	TRBJ1-2	CASSESGVRYGYTF	TGCGCCAGCAGTGAGTCGGGGGTTCGCTATGGCTACACCTTC